Below are 5 T cell receptor beta chains sequenced from a single sample in a study of T cells expressing NK-cell markers. From the 5' RACE reads, TCRdb lists one entry per CDR3 protein and no DNA. The sample has 120,000 to 150,000 distinct CDR3 sequences; the top ten hold more than 10%. The specimen sequenced was blood T cells: a sorted CD56 or NKG2C T cell subset, CD4+ or CD8+ T cells, or bulk PBMC T cells (not recorded which). The receptors were gathered from a young man in good health.

V usage is TRBV20-1 and J usage is TRBJ2-1. The CDR3 is made up of 15 amino acids. Per germline, CDR1 DFQATT and CDR2 SNEGSKA (reference sequence). The CDR3 sequence: CSARPTDGTYNEQFF.

V is TRBV29-1 and J is TRBJ2-1. The CDR3 covers 15 residues. Germline values: CDR1 SQVTM, CDR2 ANQGSEA. CDR3 residues: CSDATDRDSYNEQFF.

The chain has TRBV12-3 or TRBV12-4 and TRBJ1-2; TCRdb lists TRBD1, though no DNA is available to test this call. This CDR3 has 14 residues. CDR3 sequence: CASSLAPRAYGYTF.

This chain uses TRBV18 with TRBJ2-7. This CDR3 contains 15 residues. Germline CDR1 and CDR2: KGHSH and LQKENI. The CDR3 sequence: CASSPPARDSYEQYF.

The chain has TRBV5-8 and TRBJ2-5; the D call of TRBD1 rests on TCRdb alone, since no DNA is present to check it. CDR3 size: 17 residues. Germline-derived CDR1 and CDR2 are SGHTS and YDEGEE. This chain's CDR3 is CASSSHREKEKEETQYF.